This T cell receptor (beta chain) was recorded in a study of blood T cell repertoires in COVID-19 (dated by TCRdb to between 2020 and 2021). Study-level background: Samples from collaborators originated in the United States, Italy and Spain and spanned both the acute and convalescent phases of COVID-19. The samples were drawn from two sources: the first 160 participants of the ongoing ImmuneRACE study, and 1,000 to 1,500 subjects contributed by 6 global collaborators. Subjects who had been exposed to COVID-19, were actively infected with it, or had recovered from it provided the deeply sampled blood TCRbeta repertoires that made up the dataset. The sample metadata nearly always contained a de-identified subject ID, COVID-19 status, age in years and sex. Where HLA class I and class II types were available, the types were taken from metadata supplied by the sample provider, not from assay-based typing. The repertoires were released in a freely available public database meant as a resource for research on the immune response to SARS-CoV-2. The prospective study material was composed of cDNA or gDNA derived from T cells, B-cell-depleted T cells, or PBMCs. Results and caveats for the whole study, not just this receptor: How much clinical and demographic metadata was included differed by source and by participant, and the metadata was provided uncurated.

TCRbeta CDR3 regions were amplified from genomic DNA by means of the immunoSEQ Assay, a bias-controlled multiplex PCR. Per the source publication's procedure: Nucleated cell counts per sample were estimated from amplification of reference gene primers within the assay. Sequence reads were collapsed and filtered to measure the absolute abundance of every unique TCRbeta CDR3 rearrangement. For each sample, productive Simpson clonality was calculated as the square root of Simpson's diversity index across productive rearrangements. Imported from immuneACCESS, the table was reduced by TCRdb to in-frame sequences with V and J called. These copies leave out some clones; in studies compared against another copy, an unresolved V gene accounts for under half, and the cause of the remainder is not known. The D gene and trimming were derived from the DNA, and the V and J assignments and clone size from that table. Counted in this sample were some 78,000 clones; roughly nine tenths of them appeared once. Of the sample, roughly 5.3% falls within the top ten clones.

Collaborating institutions collected whole blood in K2EDTA tubes following their own protocols. For TCRbeta analysis, collaborators shipped samples in one of three forms: frozen whole blood, isolated PBMCs, or DNA extracted from either of those sample types. Comments on this clone: It has no known antigen specificity. There are no base qualities to consult, and no much larger clone falls within one base.

The sequenced material came from peripheral blood. The receptor was derived from a woman of 80 years or more with active or convalescent COVID-19.

The CDR3 is CASSFLAGAQTNTQYF. Here is the DNA: TGTGCCAGCAGCTTCCTAGCGGGGGCCCAGACAAATACGCAGTATTTT. The V gene is TRBV7-9 and the J gene is TRBJ2-3, with 10 junctional bases fitting TRBD2. Per the germline V gene (reference sequence), SEHNR is the CDR1 and FQNEAQ is the CDR2. V has 3 bases trimmed and J has 7 bases trimmed; junction bases matching no gene number 10. Measured from the cysteine to the phenylalanine, the CDR3 is 16 residues long. Just CDR3 DNA is preserved here, 48 bases in frame from base 1.